Below, 28 T cell receptor beta chains from the same sample are listed, as sequenced in a study of blood T cell repertoires in COVID-19. Assay used: immunoSEQ multiplex PCR; TCRdb lists only in-frame clones, some missing. The profile shows about 250,000 clones, about 83% of them singletons. The sequenced sample was peripheral blood. Receptors were obtained from a woman of 80 years or more with COVID-19, enrolled during active disease.

The V gene is TRBV6-5, the J gene TRBJ1-4; TRBD1 aligns across 7 bases. The V segment lost 11 bases and the J segment 4 bases; nucleotides outside the gene matches: 10. This CDR3 is built from 14 residues. Germline V gene data show CDR1 as MNHEY and CDR2 as SVGAGI. The CDR3 loop reads CAGNEGAVNEKLFF. CDR3 in DNA: TGTGCCGGGAATGAGGGGGCGGTTAATGAAAAACTGTTTTTT.

The genes are TRBV20-1 and TRBJ2-3, with 7 bases lining up with TRBD2. Germline V gene sequence: CDR1 DFQATT, CDR2 SNEGSKA (reference sequence). V shed 3 bases, J shed 11 bases, and the junction held 5 bases outside the gene matches. The CDR3 has 11 amino acids. The CDR3 DNA is TGCAGTGCTAGCTTGGGGGAGGGGCAGTATTTT. Translation: CSASLGEGQYF.

The gene calls are TRBV7-2 and TRBJ2-7; a possible D gene is TRBD1 (6 bases). Germline V gene lookup returns CDR1 SGHTA and CDR2 FQGNSA. The CDR3 runs to 15 residues. The CDR3 sequence is CASSLDRVGMYGQYV. The DNA of the CDR3 is TGTGCCAGCAGCTTAGACAGGGTAGGAATGTACGGGCAGTACGTC.

There are a few counts of this clone. The J gene is TRBJ1-2, the V gene TRBV7-9, with a possible D match to TRBD1 (5 bases). With 1 base removed from V and 7 bases from J, the gap between germline ends came to 10 bases. The CDR3 extends over 13 amino acids. CDR1 and CDR2 from the germline V gene are SEHNR and FQNEAQ (reference sequence). The chain's CDR3 is CASSLEGLSGYTF. The CDR3 bases are TGTGCCAGCAGCTTAGAGGGGTTGAGTGGCTACACCTTC. Using reference TRBV7-9 and TRBJ1-2 for the parts outside the CDR3, the full variable domain is DTGVSQNPRHKITKRGQNVTFRCDPISEHNRLYWYRQTLGQGPEFLTYFQNEAQLEKSRLLSDRFSAERPKGSFSTLEIQRTEQGDSAMYLCASSLEGLSGYTFGSGTRLTVV.

This chain joins TRBV28 and TRBJ1-5; TRBD1 might be the D (6 bases). Germline loops: CDR1 MDHEN, CDR2 SYDVKM. Trimming removed 4 bases at V and 3 bases at J, with 10 bases between. This CDR3 region has 14 residues. CDR3 in amino acids: CASSYQGYNQPQHF. DNA of the CDR3: TGTGCCAGCAGTTACCAGGGGTACAATCAGCCCCAGCATTTT.

This clone came up a few times. This chain connects TRBV10-2 to TRBJ2-3; TRBD2 agrees at 10 bases. V lost 11 bases to trimming and J lost 0 bases; unmatched junction nucleotides: 8. The CDR3 spans 15 residues. Germline V lookup: CDR1 WSHSY, CDR2 SAAADI. CDR3 loop: CAPRGTSESTDTQYF. CDR3 sequence (DNA): TGCGCCCCCCGAGGGACTAGCGAGAGCACAGATACGCAGTATTTT.

This clone was counted between two and nine times. The junction does not match germline at one end; this may be a read error. This chain joins TRBV7-9 and TRBJ2-7, with D perhaps TRBD2 (5 bases). Germline values: CDR1 SEHNR, CDR2 FQNEAQ (reference sequence). The CDR3 spans 17 residues. This CDR3 is CASSLPRTGSSSNEQYF. In DNA form, the CDR3 reads TGTGCCAGCAGCTTACCGAGGACGGGGTCCAGCTCCAACGAGCAGTACTTC.

V gene TRBV19 combines with J gene TRBJ1-1; 9 nucleotides align to TRBD1. The CDR3 spans 13 residues. The germline gives CDR1 LNHDA, CDR2 SQIVND (reference sequence). V shed 10 bases and J 0 bases; nucleotides not matched to a gene: 3. The CDR3 spells CATGTGMNTEAFF. CDR3 sequence (DNA): TGTGCCACGGGGACAGGGATGAACACTGAAGCTTTCTTT.

This chain connects TRBV6-5 to TRBJ1-6, with 9 bases aligning to TRBD1. The CDR3 is made up of 15 amino acids. Germline V lookup: CDR1 MNHEY, CDR2 SVGAGI. The ends lost 6 bases at V and 9 bases at J; junction bases unmatched: 9. The CDR3 DNA reads TGTGCCAGCAGAAGGGGGTTGGACAGGGGTTCACCCCTCCACTTT. Its protein product is CASRRGLDRGSPLHF.

A single count supports this clone. This chain joins TRBV28 and TRBJ1-2; 9 positions match TRBD1. Per germline, CDR1 MDHEN and CDR2 SYDVKM. The CDR3 consists of 12 residues. Losses at the gene ends were 6 bases for V and 8 bases for J; bases not matched to a gene: 4. The CDR3 sequence is CASSGTGKGYTF. Here the CDR3 DNA reads TGTGCCAGCAGCGGGACAGGGAAGGGCTACACCTTC.

J is TRBJ1-1 and V is TRBV10-3; D gene unclear. This CDR3 region has 12 residues. The germline gives CDR1 ENHRY, CDR2 SYGVKD. V lost 3 bases, J lost 7 bases, and 9 bases lay in between. This chain's CDR3 is CAISEWRDEAFF. CDR3 nucleotides: TGTGCCATCAGTGAATGGAGGGATGAAGCTTTCTTT.

The chain recombines TRBV2 with TRBJ1-5, with D tentatively TRBD1 (6 bases). This CDR3 has 15 residues. Germline-derived CDR1 and CDR2 are SNHLY and FYNNEI. V lost 6 bases and J lost 2, with 14 bases in between. The CDR3 nucleotides are TGTGCCAGCAGGCTTACAGGGTCCGGCAATCAGCCCCAGCATTTT. It translates to CASRLTGSGNQPQHF.

This clone came up a few times. This rearrangement joins TRBV6-5 to TRBJ1-4; 7 bases match TRBD1. The CDR3 spans 15 residues. Germline-derived CDR1 and CDR2 are MNHEY and SVGAGI. V was pared by 6 bases and J by 1 base, with 5 bases of the junction left unmatched. The CDR3 sequence: CASSRDSLTNEKLFF. DNA of the CDR3: TGTGCCAGCAGCCGGGACAGCCTAACTAATGAAAAACTGTTTTTT.

This chain joins TRBV15 and TRBJ2-1; D is possibly TRBD2 (6 bases). Germline V gives CDR1 LNHNV, CDR2 YYDKDF (reference sequence). Trimming cost V 5 bases and J 10 bases, with 18 bases left between them. The length of the CDR3 is 14 residues. In DNA form, the CDR3 reads TGTGCCACCAGCTCAAACCCGACTAGTGGCGAGCAGTTCTTC. Translating gives CATSSNPTSGEQFF.

The J gene is TRBJ1-3, the V gene TRBV28, with 7 bases fitting TRBD1. Per the germline V gene, CDR1 is MDHEN and CDR2 is SYDVKM. The CDR3 runs 19 residues. Trimming removed 4 bases from V and 3 bases from J; junction bases left unmatched: 18. CDR3 loop: CASSSRQLLGTDGGNTIYF. The CDR3 DNA is TGTGCCAGCAGTTCCCGCCAACTACTCGGGACAGACGGTGGAAACACCATATATTTT.

This chain connects TRBV29-1 to TRBJ1-2; 8 bases align to TRBD1. Germline V gene lookup returns CDR1 SQVTM and CDR2 ANQGSEA. The CDR3 length is 12 residues. The junction had 8 bases not matched to a gene; V was cut back by 6 bases and J by 8 bases. The CDR3, as DNA: TGCAGCGTGACCGGGGACAGGCTCGGCTACACCTTC. Encoded protein: CSVTGDRLGYTF.

The chain joins TRBV2 to TRBJ1-5; D gene uncertain. This CDR3 is built from 15 residues. V lost 7 bases and J 4 bases, leaving 17 bases between the germline ends. Germline CDR1 is SNHLY and CDR2 is FYNNEI. The DNA for the CDR3 is TGTGCCAGCAAGTCAGGCCCTACTGCTAATCAGCCCCAGCATTTT. Translated, it gives CASKSGPTANQPQHF.

The chain combines TRBV28 with TRBJ1-1, with 7 bases lining up with TRBD1. V gave up 6 bases and J gave up 5 bases; unmatched junction bases: 12. Germline CDR1 and CDR2: MDHEN and SYDVKM. The CDR3 spans 15 residues. The CDR3 nucleotides are TGTGCCAGCAGACGACAGGGAGTAAGGGTTACTGAAGCTTTCTTT. Translation gives CASRRQGVRVTEAFF.

This sequence joins TRBV6-5 and TRBJ1-2, with 10 bases identical to TRBD1. V was pared by 0 bases and J by 4 bases, with 5 bases of the junction left unmatched. Germline CDR1 reads MNHEY; CDR2 reads SVGAGI. The CDR3 contains 16 residues. The CDR3 region is CASSYSATGGGYGYTF. The CDR3 region has the DNA TGTGCCAGCAGTTACTCGGCGACAGGGGGCGGCTATGGCTACACCTTC.

The chain couples TRBV3-1 (or the pseudogene TRBV3-2) to TRBJ1-1; TRBD1 might be the D (6 bases). The CDR3 is made up of 18 amino acids. Per the germline V gene, CDR1 is LGHDT and CDR2 is YNNKEL (reference sequence). Trimming left V 1 base short and J 3 bases short, with 21 bases between. Written as DNA, the CDR3 is TGTGCCAGCAGCCAAGGGGACAAACACCAAACAGTTGACACTGAAGCTTTCTTT. It specifies CASSQGDKHQTVDTEAFF.

The V and J genes are TRBV11-2 and TRBJ2-2, with 10 nucleotides matching TRBD1. The V and J ends lost 1 base and 5 bases, in that order; junction bases with no gene match: 4. Germline CDR1 is SGHAT and CDR2 is FQNNGV. The length of the CDR3 is 16 residues. This chain's CDR3 is CASSLVWTGGTGELFF. CDR3 sequence (DNA): TGTGCCAGCAGCTTAGTCTGGACAGGGGGGACCGGGGAGCTGTTTTTT.

The chain joins TRBV6-4 to TRBJ2-1; 8 bases agree with TRBD1. The CDR3 length is 15 residues. From germline, CDR1 is MRHNA and CDR2 SNTAGT. The ends lost 0 bases at V and 7 bases at J; junction bases unmatched: 5. CDR3 sequence: CASSDSGQGVNEQFF. The CDR3 DNA follows: TGTGCCAGCAGTGACTCTGGACAGGGAGTAAATGAGCAGTTCTTC.

The chain links TRBV28 to TRBJ2-5; D call uncertain. CDR1 and CDR2 (germline): MDHEN, SYDVKM. The CDR3 covers 12 residues. Trimming stripped 7 bases from V and 3 bases from J, with 9 bases between. The CDR3 DNA follows: TGTGCCAGCACCACTTTGAAAGAGACCCAGTACTTC. It codes for CASTTLKETQYF.

The V gene is TRBV2, the J gene TRBJ1-5, with 9 bases matching TRBD1. The CDR3 is made up of 15 amino acids. Germline CDR1 reads SNHLY; CDR2 reads FYNNEI. Trimming at V came to 4 bases and at J to 7 bases, leaving 8 bases not matched to a gene. The CDR3 region has the DNA TGTGCCAGCAGTGGAGGACAGGGGCTATACCAGCCCCAGCATTTT. Its protein product is CASSGGQGLYQPQHF.

A few counts support this clone. J is TRBJ2-3 and V is TRBV6-5; D is possibly TRBD1 (6 bases). The V and J ends lost 10 bases and 0 bases respectively, with 17 bases between them. This CDR3 is built from 15 residues. Germline loops: CDR1 MNHEY, CDR2 SVGAGI. In nucleotides, the CDR3 is TGTGCCACCGCCCGGAAGGGGGAAAGCACAGATACGCAGTATTTT. This gives the protein CATARKGESTDTQYF.

The rearrangement links TRBV4-2 to TRBJ1-2; D is uncertain. CDR1 and CDR2 (germline): LGHNA, YNFKEQ. Trimming shortened V by 0 bases and J by 8 bases, and 10 bases separated the two germline ends. There are 13 residues in the CDR3. CDR3 DNA: TGTGCCAGCAGCCAAGAGGCGGGGTGGGGCTACACCTTC. It specifies CASSQEAGWGYTF.

This sequence joins TRBV30 and TRBJ1-1; maybe TRBD1 (5 bases). V was trimmed by 0 bases and J by 4 bases, leaving 21 bases between them. From germline, CDR1 is GTSNPN and CDR2 SVGIG (reference sequence). This CDR3 spans 17 amino acids. In DNA form, the CDR3 reads TGTGCCTGGAGTGTATGGGGGAGGGGCCGCAGCAGCACTGAAGCTTTCTTT. Protein product: CAWSVWGRGRSSTEAFF.

The V call is TRBV19, the J call TRBJ2-5, with TRBD1 matching 7 bases. Germline assignment: CDR1 LNHDA and CDR2 SQIVND (reference sequence). The CDR3 extends over 14 amino acids. V was pared by 4 bases and J by 2 bases, with 4 bases of the junction left unmatched. The DNA of the CDR3 is TGTGCCAGTAGTAACTCCAGGGGGCAAGAGACCCAGTACTTC. Translating gives CASSNSRGQETQYF.